A selection of T cell receptor beta chains follows, all from one sample in a study of OX40 agonist ivuxolimab in advanced cancers. Only in-frame clones appear in the TCRdb table, and some are missing; sequencing was by immunoSEQ multiplex PCR. Of over 85,000 clones listed, 70% to 90% were seen once; the top ten hold roughly 5.5%. Sequences were derived from CD4+ or CD8+ T cells sorted from blood, sampled in a trial of the OX40 agonist ivuxolimab. These receptors were taken from an adult with an advanced solid tumor such as melanoma, head and neck, liver or kidney cancer. Both conserved end residues are part of each CDR3. D genes are given only for firm matches. Expanded clones are given a class, and other clones once, few, many or no size at all.

NA,TRBV6-1,TRBJ1-3,NA,CARGGQGKGNTIYF,TGTGCCAGGGGGGGGCAGGGAAAAGGAAACACCATATATTTT
NA,TRBV4-3,TRBJ2-3,NA,CASSQVKGGMSTDTQYF,TGCGCCAGCAGCCAAGTAAAGGGCGGAATGAGCACAGATACGCAGTATTTT
NA,TRBV7-2,TRBJ1-1,NA,CASSLGKARNTEAFF,TGTGCCAGCAGCTTAGGAAAGGCAAGGAACACTGAAGCTTTCTTT
NA,TRBV30,TRBJ1-3,NA,CAWSWAGGNTIYF,TGTGCCTGGAGTTGGGCAGGCGGAAACACCATATATTTT
TRBD2,TRBV5-1,TRBJ2-3,NA,CASSWSPAGLATRGTDTQYF,TGCGCCAGCAGCTGGTCCCCGGCGGGACTAGCGACAAGAGGCACAGATACGCAGTATTTT
NA,TRBV6-4,TRBJ2-7,NA,CASNPPPPISYEQYF,TGTGCCAGCAACCCCCCACCACCAATTTCCTACGAGCAGTACTTC
NA,TRBV7-3,TRBJ1-1,NA,CASSVGGVNTEAFF,TGTGCCAGCAGCGTAGGTGGGGTGAACACTGAAGCTTTCTTT
NA,TRBV4-3,TRBJ1-2,NA,CASSQELWAGNYGYTF,TGCGCCAGCAGCCAAGAGTTATGGGCAGGTAACTATGGCTACACCTTC
NA,TRBV7-8,TRBJ1-1,NA,CASSSSSSMNTEAFF,TGTGCCAGCAGCTCCTCATCTTCTATGAACACTGAAGCTTTCTTT
NA,TRBV5-1,TRBJ2-3,NA,CASSPTGTTTARDTQYF,TGCGCCAGCAGCCCTACCGGGACAACTACCGCAAGAGATACGCAGTATTTT
TRBD1,TRBV10-2,TRBJ1-2,NA,CASRPGQGATGYTF,TGCGCCAGCAGGCCGGGACAGGGGGCTACAGGCTACACCTTC
NA,TRBV19,TRBJ2-4,NA,CASRLTVAKNIQYF,TGTGCCAGTAGGCTGACAGTAGCCAAAAACATTCAGTACTTC
NA,TRBV19,TRBJ2-3,NA,CASSVGPQRTDTQYF,TGTGCCAGTAGTGTGGGGCCCCAGAGGACAGATACGCAGTATTTT
NA,TRBV18,TRBJ2-1,NA,CASSPHNEQFF,TGTGCCAGCTCACCTCACAATGAGCAGTTCTTC
NA,TRBV21-1,TRBJ2-7,NA,CASSKGQGDYEQYF,TGTGCCAGCAGCAAGGGACAGGGGGATTACGAGCAGTACTTC
NA,TRBV4-2,TRBJ2-7,NA,CASSQDRGGYEQYF,TGTGCCAGCAGCCAAGATAGGGGAGGCTACGAGCAGTACTTC
NA,TRBV13,TRBJ2-2,NA,CASSFRNTGELFF,TGTGCCAGCAGCTTCAGGAACACCGGGGAGCTGTTTTTT
TRBD2,TRBV7-6,TRBJ2-1,NA,CASSLPLAGGRDEQFF,TGTGCCAGCAGCTTACCCTTAGCGGGGGGGAGGGATGAGCAGTTCTTC
NA,TRBV30,TRBJ2-1,NA,CAWSVPAYNEQFF,TGTGCCTGGAGTGTACCCGCTTACAATGAGCAGTTCTTC
TRBD1,TRBV27,TRBJ1-1,NA,CASIPPRGLVTEAFF,TGTGCCAGCATTCCTCCGAGGGGGCTGGTCACTGAAGCTTTCTTT
TRBD2,TRBV7-2,TRBJ2-1,once,CASSLVRGGRANEQFF,TGTGCCAGCAGCTTAGTAAGGGGCGGGAGGGCGAATGAGCAGTTCTTC
NA,TRBV14,TRBJ1-1,NA,CASSQLRSTEAFF,TGTGCCAGCAGCCAACTCAGGAGCACTGAAGCTTTCTTT
TRBD1,TRBV27,TRBJ2-7,NA,CASSLYNTGDYEQYF,TGTGCCAGCAGTTTATATAATACAGGGGACTACGAGCAGTACTTC
TRBD2,TRBV27,TRBJ2-4,NA,CASRGLAAGGAKNIQYF,TGTGCCAGCAGGGGACTAGCAGCCGGTGGAGCCAAAAACATTCAGTACTTC
NA,TRBV29-1,TRBJ2-5,NA,CSVRRGLQQTQYF,TGCAGCGTGAGGAGGGGCCTACAACAGACCCAGTACTTC
NA,TRBV18,TRBJ1-1,NA,CASSRPNTEAFF,TGTGCCAGCTCACGTCCTAACACTGAAGCTTTCTTT
TRBD2,TRBV7-9,TRBJ2-5,NA,CASSFYASGRGSETQYF,TGTGCCAGCAGCTTTTACGCCAGCGGGAGAGGGTCAGAGACCCAGTACTTC
NA,TRBV5-1,TRBJ1-1,NA,CASSFQGPNTEAFF,TGCGCCAGCAGCTTCCAGGGCCCGAACACTGAAGCTTTCTTT
NA,TRBV12-5,TRBJ1-5,few,CASGLVPGSPNQPQHF,TGTGCTAGTGGTTTGGTACCAGGGTCCCCCAATCAGCCCCAGCATTTT
TRBD2,TRBV18,TRBJ2-1,NA,CASSRVRTSGYSYNEQFF,TGTGCCAGCTCACGAGTCCGGACTAGCGGATACTCCTACAATGAGCAGTTCTTC
NA,TRBV5-1,TRBJ1-1,NA,CASSLDRMNTEAFF,TGCGCCAGCAGCTTGGACAGGATGAACACTGAAGCTTTCTTT
TRBD1,TRBV7-8,TRBJ1-6,NA,CASSYTTGVNSPLHF,TGTGCCAGCAGCTACACGACAGGGGTTAATTCACCCCTCCACTTT
NA,TRBV6-1,TRBJ1-5,NA,CASHQRGGQPQHF,TGTGCCAGCCATCAACGGGGGGGTCAGCCCCAGCATTTT
NA,TRBV9,TRBJ2-1,NA,CASSVGDPYNEQFF,TGTGCCAGCAGCGTAGGGGACCCGTACAATGAGCAGTTCTTC
TRBD2,TRBV30,TRBJ2-3,NA,CAWTSGSTDTQYF,TGTGCCTGGACTAGCGGAAGCACTGATACGCAGTATTTT
NA,TRBV4-2,TRBJ2-2,once,CASSQGIPATGELFF,TGTGCCAGCAGCCAAGGGATTCCAGCCACCGGGGAGCTGTTTTTT
NA,TRBV7-9,TRBJ1-2,NA,CASSSEAVYGYTF,TGTGCCAGCAGCTCAGAGGCTGTCTATGGCTACACCTTC
TRBD1,TRBV6-6,TRBJ2-3,NA,CAIMGTATDTQYF,TGTGCCATCATGGGGACAGCCACAGACACGCAGTATTTT
NA,TRBV6-6,TRBJ1-6,NA,CASSYDQGWNSPLHF,TGTGCCAGCAGTTACGACCAGGGTTGGAATTCACCCCTCCACTTT
TRBD1,TRBV29-1,TRBJ2-7,NA,CSVTWTGDEQYF,TGCAGCGTAACCTGGACAGGTGACGAGCAGTACTTC
TRBD2,TRBV5-4,TRBJ2-5,NA,CASSLGTREETQYF,TGTGCCAGCAGCCTCGGGACTAGGGAGGAGACCCAGTACTTC
NA,TRBV25-1,TRBJ2-6,NA,CASSEYGAPRTGANVLTF,TGTGCCAGCAGTGAATATGGGGCGCCCCGTACCGGGGCCAACGTCCTGACTTTC
NA,TRBV2,TRBJ1-4,NA,CASSEALLGVNEKLFF,TGTGCCAGCAGTGAAGCGCTTCTTGGGGTTAATGAAAAACTGTTTTTT
NA,TRBV18,TRBJ2-5,NA,CASSPPGQQETQYF,TGTGCCAGCTCACCACCCGGACAGCAAGAGACCCAGTACTTC
NA,TRBV6-1,TRBJ1-4,NA,CASTRHLNEKLFF,TGTGCCAGCACGAGGCACCTTAATGAAAAACTGTTTTTT
NA,TRBV10-3,TRBJ1-1,few,CAISEGPLNTEAFF,TGTGCCATCAGTGAGGGACCGCTGAACACTGAAGCTTTCTTT
NA,TRBV5-4,TRBJ2-7,once,CASSLFDRFSGEQYF,TGTGCCAGCAGCTTGTTCGACCGGTTTTCCGGCGAGCAGTACTTC
NA,TRBV27,TRBJ1-2,NA,CASSFTENYGYTF,TGTGCCAGCAGTTTCACTGAGAACTATGGCTACACCTTC
TRBD2,TRBV6-1,TRBJ2-1,NA,CASGGAYNEQFF,TGTGCCAGCGGGGGGGCCTACAATGAGCAGTTCTTC
TRBD1,TRBV7-6,TRBJ2-5,NA,CASSLSTGDLLETQYF,TGTGCCAGCAGCTTATCGACAGGGGATCTTTTAGAGACCCAGTACTTC